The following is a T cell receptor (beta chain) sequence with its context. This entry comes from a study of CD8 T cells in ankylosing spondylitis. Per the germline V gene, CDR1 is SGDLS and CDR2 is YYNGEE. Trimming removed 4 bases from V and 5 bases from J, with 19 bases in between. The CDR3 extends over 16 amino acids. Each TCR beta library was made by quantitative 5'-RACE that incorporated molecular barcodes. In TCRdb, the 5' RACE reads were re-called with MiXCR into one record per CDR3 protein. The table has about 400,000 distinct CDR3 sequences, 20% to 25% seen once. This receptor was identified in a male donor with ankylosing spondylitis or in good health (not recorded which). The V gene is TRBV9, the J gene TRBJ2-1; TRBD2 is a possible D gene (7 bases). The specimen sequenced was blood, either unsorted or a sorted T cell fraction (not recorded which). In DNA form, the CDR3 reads TGTGCCAGCAGCCTAGGGGGGGCCGGGGCCGACAATGAGCAGTTCTTC. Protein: CASSLGGAGADNEQFF.